These 15 T cell receptor beta chains came from one sample sequenced in a study of STAT5B mutations in CD4+ large granular lymphocyte leukemia. Assay used: immunoSEQ multiplex PCR; TCRdb lists only in-frame clones, some missing. Of 30,000 to 40,000 clones in the sample, 65% to 70% are singletons; the top ten hold about 3%. The sequencing input was CD4+ T cells from blood buffy coats. These receptors all stem from a human donor in good health.

The V and J genes are TRBV4-2 and TRBJ2-5, with a weak D call TRBD2 (5 bases). Germline V gene data show CDR1 as LGHNA and CDR2 as YNFKEQ. The CDR3 loop spans 15 amino acids. V shed 0 bases and J shed 5 bases, with 13 bases lying between them. Here the CDR3 DNA reads TGTGCCAGCAGCCAAGAGTTGAGGGAGTTTGAGACCCAGTACTTC. Translation gives CASSQELREFETQYF.

The chain links TRBV10-3 to TRBJ1-2; the D is unclear. Germline V gives CDR1 ENHRY, CDR2 SYGVKD. There are 15 residues in the CDR3. Trimming shortened V by 0 bases and J by 8 bases, and 16 bases separated the two germline ends. The CDR3 protein is CAISESQGRLGGYTF. CDR3 nucleotide sequence: TGTGCCATCAGTGAGTCGCAAGGGAGGCTCGGCGGCTACACCTTC.

This clone was seen a handful of times. This CDR3 is CASSLLVGTDTQYF. CDR3 coding DNA: TGTGCCAGCAGCTTGTTGGTCGGGACAGATACGCAGTATTTT. The chain employs TRBV11-2 and TRBJ2-3; D is ambiguous. The CDR3 runs 14 residues. Germline loops: CDR1 SGHAT, CDR2 FQNNGV. V was trimmed by 3 bases and J by 3 bases, leaving 10 bases between them.

The sample holds a few counts of this clone. The chain links TRBV2 to TRBJ2-5; D may be TRBD1 (6 bases). The ends were cut back, 6 bases at V and 1 base at J, with 9 bases in the middle. This CDR3 has 13 amino acids. Germline V lookup: CDR1 SNHLY, CDR2 FYNNEI. CDR3 sequence: CASSSDSQETQYF. The DNA for the CDR3 is TGTGCCAGCAGCTCGGACAGCCAAGAGACCCAGTACTTC.

In its sample, this clone was seen once. In DNA form, the CDR3 reads TGCGCCAGCAGCTTGAGCTATGGCACCCAATACGAGCAGTACTTC. Its translation: CASSLSYGTQYEQYF. The chain joins TRBV5-1 to TRBJ2-7; D is unresolved. The CDR3 loop spans 15 amino acids. The germline V gene has CDR1 SGHRS and CDR2 YFSETQ. The ends were cut back, 1 base at V and 4 bases at J, with 15 bases in the middle.

A few counts support this clone. The rearrangement links TRBV6-5 to TRBJ1-2, with D perhaps TRBD1 (5 bases). The CDR3 contains 13 residues. Germline V gene data show CDR1 as MNHEY and CDR2 as SVGAGI. Trimming left V 2 bases short and J 8 bases short, with 12 bases between. The CDR3 sequence is CASSYGQGMGYTF. The DNA for the CDR3 is TGTGCCAGCAGTTACGGGCAGGGCATGGGCTACACCTTC.

This clone was detected only a few times. This chain joins TRBV6-6 and TRBJ1-2, with 8 bases matching TRBD1. The V and J ends lost 4 bases and 3 bases, in that order; junction bases with no gene match: 10. From germline, CDR1 is MNHNY and CDR2 SVGAGI (reference sequence). This CDR3 has 16 residues. The CDR3 DNA is TGTGCCAGCAGTTCCCCTTGGACAGGGAGGGACTATGGCTACACCTTC. Protein sequence: CASSSPWTGRDYGYTF.

The rearrangement joins TRBV18 to TRBJ2-1; 7 nucleotides align to TRBD1. V gave up 4 bases and J gave up 7 bases; unmatched junction bases: 10. Germline values: CDR1 KGHSH, CDR2 LQKENI. This CDR3 is 15 amino acids long. CDR3 DNA sequence: TGTGCCAGCTCACTTGGGGACAGTGGGTCGAATGAGCAGTTCTTC. Translated: CASSLGDSGSNEQFF. Together with reference TRBV18 and TRBJ2-1, the CDR3 gives the full variable domain: NAGVMQNPRHLVRRRGQEARLRCSPMKGHSHVYWYRQLPEEGLKFMVYLQKENIIDESGMPKERFSAEFPKEGPSILRIQQVVRGDSAAYFCASSLGDSGSNEQFFGPGTRLTVL.

The V gene is TRBV4-2, the J gene TRBJ2-1; no firm D call. With 0 bases removed from V and 2 bases from J, the gap between germline ends came to 8 bases. The CDR3 is made up of 15 amino acids. Germline CDR1 reads LGHNA; CDR2 reads YNFKEQ. The CDR3 loop is CASSQDRQAYNEQFF. CDR3 sequence (DNA): TGTGCCAGCAGCCAAGATCGGCAGGCCTACAATGAGCAGTTCTTC.

The rearrangement links TRBV7-9 to TRBJ1-1; D uncertain. V shed 5 bases and J shed 0 bases, with 16 bases lying between them. CDR3 length: 16 residues. Germline CDR1 reads SEHNR; CDR2 reads FQNEAQ (reference sequence). The CDR3 coding sequence is TGTGCCAGCAGCCAGTTGGGCCTGACCATGAACACTGAAGCTTTCTTT. Protein: CASSQLGLTMNTEAFF. The whole variable domain, filled in from reference TRBV7-9 and TRBJ1-1, reads DTGVSQNPRHKITKRGQNVTFRCDPISEHNRLYWYRQTLGQGPEFLTYFQNEAQLEKSRLLSDRFSAERPKGSFSTLEIQRTEQGDSAMYLCASSQLGLTMNTEAFFGQGTRLTVV.

Written as DNA, the CDR3 is TGTGCCAGCAGGTCAGAGGCCTTTGAGCCCCAGCATTTT. Encoded protein: CASRSEAFEPQHF. The V call is TRBV2, the J call TRBJ1-5; D remains unclear. CDR3 length: 13 residues. Germline V CDR1 and CDR2: SNHLY, FYNNEI. Trimming shortened V by 6 bases and J by 8 bases, and 14 bases separated the two germline ends.

V and J are TRBV5-6 and TRBJ2-5; D gene ambiguous. The CDR3 has 13 amino acids. Germline V gives CDR1 SGHDT, CDR2 YYEEEE. Trimming left V 4 bases short and J 4 bases short, with 11 bases between. This chain's CDR3 is CASSLGRPETQYF. Here the CDR3 DNA reads TGTGCCAGCAGCCTCGGTAGACCAGAGACCCAGTACTTC.

V and J are TRBV7-9 and TRBJ1-5; D uncertain. The length of the CDR3 is 13 residues. Germline V gives CDR1 SEHNR, CDR2 FQNEAQ (reference sequence). Trimming left V 5 bases short and J 7 bases short, with 12 bases between. CDR3 DNA sequence: TGTGCCAGCAGCCCGCCAGGAGGGCAGCCCCAGCATTTT. Translation: CASSPPGGQPQHF.

The chain couples TRBV6-5 to TRBJ2-7; 9 nucleotides line up with TRBD1. Germline CDR1 reads MNHEY; CDR2 reads SVGAGI. The CDR3 runs to 14 residues. V shed 2 bases and J 4 bases; nucleotides not matched to a gene: 3. The CDR3 sequence is CASSYRDRAYEQYF. The CDR3 DNA is TGTGCCAGCAGTTACAGGGACAGGGCGTACGAGCAGTACTTC.

This chain joins TRBV4-1 and TRBJ2-5; a weak D match, TRBD2 (5 bases). This CDR3 spans 16 amino acids. Trimming stripped 1 base from V and 7 bases from J, with 19 bases between. Per the germline V gene, CDR1 is MGHRA and CDR2 is YSYEKL. CDR3 loop: CASSQVTGWGATTQYF. The CDR3 coding sequence is TGCGCCAGCAGCCAAGTTACGGGCTGGGGAGCAACGACCCAGTACTTC.